This entry describes one TCR beta chain. The germline V and J ends were trimmed by 2 bases and 0 bases, with 4 bases remaining between them. CDR1 is MNHEY, CDR2 SVGAGI, per germline. The CDR3 covers 14 residues. MiXCR, run by TCRdb on the RT-PCR reads, gives a single entry per CDR3 protein. The table has more than 550,000 distinct CDR3 sequences, more than 13% seen once; the top ten hold 3.6%. The receptor comes from a female donor in good health, serving as a healthy control. The rearrangement links TRBV6-5 to TRBJ1-4; the D is unclear. Sequenced sample: memory CD4+ T cells from blood. CDR3 sequence (DNA): TGTGCCAGCAGTTACGTTGCAACTAATGAAAAACTGTTTTTT. Protein: CASSYVATNEKLFF.